This TCR beta chain was observed in a study of Ad26.COV2.S vaccination and SARS-CoV-2 variants. On this clone: Its specificity is unknown.

Study-level findings and limits: The authors reported substantial breadth in spike-specific CD8+ and CD4+ T cell responses after vaccination. Those who received vaccine or placebo ended up with similar non-spike TCR breadth.

Treatment of the sample: some 19 received Ad26.COV2.S at low or high dose, single or two shots; a few received placebo; per-sample allocation not given. Material that was analyzed had been drawn on day 63 after the first vaccine or placebo injection. Expressing Wuhan-strain SARS-CoV-2 spike, an Ad26 vector served as the vaccine. CDR3 length: 15 residues. V dropped 3 bases and J dropped 6 bases, with 15 bases sitting between them. Germline CDR1 is LNHDA and CDR2 is SQIVND (reference sequence). Only in-frame clones appear in the TCRdb table, and some are missing; sequencing was by immunoSEQ multiplex PCR. The data contain 350,000 to 400,000 clones, less than 90% of them singletons.

The chain is built from TRBV19 and TRBJ2-1; the D gene is possibly TRBD1 (5 bases). Sequenced material: peripheral blood, taken in a trial of Ad26.COV2.S vaccine versus placebo. The sequence was obtained from a person aged 18-60 years who received the Ad26.COV2.S COVID-19 vaccine or a placebo. The CDR3 DNA sequence: TGTGCCAGTAGTATTCAGGCAGGGCGAACCAATGAGCAGTTCTTC. Translation gives CASSIQAGRTNEQFF.